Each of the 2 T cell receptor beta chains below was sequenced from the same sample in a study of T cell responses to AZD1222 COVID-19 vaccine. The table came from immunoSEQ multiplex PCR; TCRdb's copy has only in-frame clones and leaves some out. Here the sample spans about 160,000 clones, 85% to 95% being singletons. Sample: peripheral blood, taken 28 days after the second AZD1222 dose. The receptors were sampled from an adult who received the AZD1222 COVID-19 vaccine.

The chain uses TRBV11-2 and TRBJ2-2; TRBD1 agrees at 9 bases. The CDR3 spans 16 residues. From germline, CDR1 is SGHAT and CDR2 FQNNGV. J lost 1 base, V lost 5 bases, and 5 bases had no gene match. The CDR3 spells CASSRKTGGNTGELFF. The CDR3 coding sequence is TGTGCCAGCAGCCGAAAGACAGGGGGGAACACCGGGGAGCTGTTTTTT.

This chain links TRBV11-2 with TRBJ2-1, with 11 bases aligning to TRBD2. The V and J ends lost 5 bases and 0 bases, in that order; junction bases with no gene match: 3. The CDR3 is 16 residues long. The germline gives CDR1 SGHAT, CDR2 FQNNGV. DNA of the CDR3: TGTGCCAGCAGCCCCGGGACTAGCGGCTCCTACAATGAGCAGTTCTTC. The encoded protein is CASSPGTSGSYNEQFF. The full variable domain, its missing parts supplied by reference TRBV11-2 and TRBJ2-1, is EAGVAQSPRYKIIEKRQSVAFWCNPISGHATLYWYQQILGQGPKLLIQFQNNGVVDDSQLPKDRFSAERLKGVDSTLKIQPAKLEDSAVYLCASSPGTSGSYNEQFFGPGTRLTVL.